The rows below give T cell receptor beta chains drawn from one sample of a study of blood T cells in healthy people across ages. Each CDR3 protein gets one entry after TCRdb re-called the 5' RACE reads with MiXCR. The sample has about 1,500,000 distinct CDR3 sequences; over 25% are singletons. The sequencing sample was made of blood. These receptors originate from a woman aged 25-40 years in good health. Both conserved end residues are part of each CDR3. Each record gives: D gene, J gene, V gene, clone size, CDR3 protein, CDR3 DNA. A D gene is named only where the DNA matches it firmly. Expanded clones are given a class, and other clones once, few, many or no size at all.

- | TRBJ1-2 | TRBV4-2 | - | CASGQVGGANYGYTF | TGTGCCAGCGGCCAGGTGGGTGGGGCGAACTATGGCTACACCTTC
TRBD2 | TRBJ2-7 | TRBV7-2 | - | CASSLGGLAGAYEQYF | TGTGCCAGCAGCTTAGGGGGACTAGCGGGAGCCTACGAGCAGTACTTC
- | TRBJ2-6 | TRBV6-5 | few | CASSYETGLHSGANVLTF | TGTGCCAGCAGTTACGAGACAGGCTTACACTCTGGGGCCAACGTCCTGACTTTC
TRBD2 | TRBJ2-1 | TRBV6-5 | many | CASTHSGSRYNEQFF | TGTGCCAGCACCCATAGCGGGAGCCGCTACAATGAGCAGTTCTTC
- | TRBJ1-2 | TRBV9 | - | CASSVGAGNYGYTF | TGTGCCAGCAGCGTGGGGGCAGGGAACTATGGCTACACCTTC
- | TRBJ2-1 | TRBV11-2 | - | CASSLRRGREQFF | TGTGCCAGCAGCTTGAGGAGGGGGCGAGAGCAGTTCTTC
- | TRBJ2-1 | TRBV20-1 | - | CSASDYNEQFF | TGCAGTGCTTCAGACTACAATGAGCAGTTCTTC
- | TRBJ2-3 | TRBV5-1 | many | CASSYSSGNVPDTQYF | TGCGCCAGCAGCTATTCCTCCGGGAATGTCCCAGATACGCAGTATTTT
TRBD2 | TRBJ2-2 | TRBV7-2 | - | CASSLNAGGLTGERFF | TGTGCCAGCAGCTTAAACGCGGGAGGCCTCACCGGGGAGCGGTTTTTT
TRBD2 | TRBJ2-3 | TRBV13 | many | CASSFSTSGTDTQYF | TGTGCCAGCAGCTTTTCAACTAGCGGCACAGATACGCAGTATTTT
TRBD2 | TRBJ2-1 | TRBV12-3/TRBV12-4 | many | CASSFYRGGNEQFF | TGTGCCAGCAGTTTTTACCGGGGGGGCAATGAGCAGTTCTTC
TRBD2 | TRBJ2-1 | TRBV12-3/TRBV12-4 | few | CASRDTGLANNEQFF | TGTGCCAGCAGAGATACGGGACTAGCGAACAATGAGCAGTTCTTC
- | TRBJ1-1 | TRBV29-1 | - | CSVEHRMNTEAFF | TGCAGCGTTGAACATAGAATGAACACTGAAGCTTTCTTT
TRBD2 | TRBJ2-1 | TRBV4-1 | few | CASSQDRAGGYNEQFF | TGCGCCAGCAGCCAAGATAGAGCGGGGGGGTACAATGAGCAGTTCTTC
- | TRBJ1-1 | TRBV5-4 | - | CAIRNRNTEAFF | TGTGCCATTCGAAACAGGAACACTGAAGCTTTCTTT
- | TRBJ2-1 | TRBV14 | few | CASRANGSSYNEQFF | TGTGCCAGCAGGGCAAACGGGAGCAGCTACAATGAGCAGTTCTTC
TRBD1 | TRBJ1-1 | TRBV27 | - | CASSLGLGQGRTEAFF | TGTGCCAGCAGTCTCGGGTTGGGACAGGGACGGACTGAAGCTTTCTTT
TRBD1 | TRBJ1-2 | TRBV5-1 | few | CASSHTGEPNYGYTF | TGCGCCAGCAGCCATACAGGGGAGCCCAACTATGGCTACACCTTC
- | TRBJ2-1 | TRBV6-1 | - | CASSAGTASYNEQFF | TGTGCCAGCAGTGCCGGGACGGCCTCCTACAATGAGCAGTTCTTC
- | TRBJ1-5 | TRBV18 | - | CASSLRGGENQPQHF | TGTGCCAGCTCACTCCGGGGCGGTGAGAATCAGCCCCAGCATTTT
TRBD1 | TRBJ2-1 | TRBV5-1 | - | CASSMGQGDYNEQFF | TGCGCCAGCAGCATGGGACAGGGGGACTACAATGAGCAGTTCTTC
- | TRBJ2-6 | TRBV29-1 | many | CSVSSRGTGANVLTF | TGCAGCGTCTCCTCCCGGGGTACTGGGGCCAACGTCCTGACTTTC
- | TRBJ2-1 | TRBV9 | few | CASSVTPTTYNEQFF | TGTGCCAGCAGCGTAACCCCTACCACTTACAATGAGCAGTTCTTC
- | TRBJ2-1 | TRBV5-1 | many | CASSLGGFGNEQFF | TGCGCCAGCAGCTTGGGGGGGTTCGGGAATGAGCAGTTCTTC